This T cell receptor (beta chain) was observed in a study of beta chain features in type 1 diabetes. Study-level results: The study notes PCR might favor shorter templates equally in patients and controls. Shortening that was moderate but significant affected the TCRB CDR3s of Type 1 diabetes patients in all four CD4+ subsets.

To note about this clone: Antigen unknown.

Every participating donor gave one draw, a heparinised blood sample averaging approximately 120 mL. TCRB transcripts that were expressed got sequenced, as all of the isolated RNA had been reverse transcribed. Here immunoSEQ multiplex PCR was the method, and the copy in TCRdb shows in-frame clones only, minus some. The repertoire holds some 130,000 clones, 7% to 10% seen once, with approximately 0.7% in the top ten. Germline V lookup: CDR1 LGHNA, CDR2 YSLEER. Between the trimmed V and J ends, which lost 0 bases and 9 bases, there was a span of 12 bases. This CDR3 is 14 amino acids long. This TCR came from a man aged 30 to 39 with type 1 diabetes. The specimen sequenced was central memory CD4+ T cells from blood. This chain connects TRBV4-3 to TRBJ2-1; D might be TRBD2 (6 bases). CDR3 in DNA: TGCGCCAGCAGCCAAGAGGACGGGGGTGGTGAGCAGTTCTTC. This codes for CASSQEDGGGEQFF.